Below, one T cell receptor beta chain is given with its context. Its antigen is currently unknown. The CDR3 covers 18 residues. Libraries of TRB cDNA were made by 5' RACE and carried UMIs. TCRdb reprocessed the 5' RACE reads, with one entry per CDR3 protein and no DNA. The sample has 100,000 to 150,000 distinct CDR3 sequences. This sample stems from a study of CXCR3-negative and CXCR3-positive naive CD8 T cells. Regarding the study as a whole: More hydrophobic TRB CDR3s were found in CXCR3-positive naive cells than in CXCR3-negative naive cells.

The chain carries TRBV21-1 and TRBJ2-5; the TCRdb call, TRBD1, lacks DNA for checking. TRBV21-1 counts as a pseudogene. This TCR was sampled from a human donor in good health. Some clones in this sample may be carry-over from other donors' samples. The specimen was naive CXCR3- CD8+ T cells from blood. As for subset: CD45RO-CCR7+CD27+CD95- naive CD8+ T cells lacking CXCR3 (TNR3-). CDR3 amino acids: CASSKNRPYWGFRETQYF.